This T cell receptor beta chain was sequenced during a study of T cell responses to AZD1222 COVID-19 vaccine. Overall study results and limits: Donors were chiefly white British, with a greater number of females, and clonal diversity was perhaps underestimated. Baseline testing showed seropositivity in only six AZD1222 recipients. Regions 160-218 and 743-854 held dominance among vaccine-associated CD4 TCRs, which spanned spike.

TCRdb's copy holds only in-frame clones and misses some; the assay was immunoSEQ multiplex PCR. The sample carries tens of thousands of clones, roughly 80% recorded once. Pooling covered second doses at about 4 or about 12 weeks. V shed 7 bases and J shed 3 bases, with 6 bases lying between them. This CDR3 contains 11 residues. Germline V gene data show CDR1 as LNHDA and CDR2 as SQIVND (reference sequence). A word on this clone: Its antigen is not identified.

The starting material was peripheral blood, obtained 28 days after the second AZD1222 dose. The chain carries TRBV19 and TRBJ1-1, with D uncertain. This TCR was sampled from an adult who received the AZD1222 COVID-19 vaccine. DNA for the CDR3: TGTGCCAGTACAGGATACACTGAAGCTTTCTTT. Translated: CASTGYTEAFF.